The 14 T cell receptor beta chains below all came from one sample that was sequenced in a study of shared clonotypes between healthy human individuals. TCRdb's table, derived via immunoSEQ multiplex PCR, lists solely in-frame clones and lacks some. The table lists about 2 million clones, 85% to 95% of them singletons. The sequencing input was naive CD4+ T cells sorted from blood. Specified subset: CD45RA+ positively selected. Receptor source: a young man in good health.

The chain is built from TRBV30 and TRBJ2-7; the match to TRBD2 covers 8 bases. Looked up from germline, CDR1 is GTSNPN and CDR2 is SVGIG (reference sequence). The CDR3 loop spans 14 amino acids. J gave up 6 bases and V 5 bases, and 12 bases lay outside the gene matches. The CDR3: CAWGKRGKEVEQYF. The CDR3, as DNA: TGTGCCTGGGGAAAGCGGGGGAAGGAGGTCGAGCAGTACTTC.

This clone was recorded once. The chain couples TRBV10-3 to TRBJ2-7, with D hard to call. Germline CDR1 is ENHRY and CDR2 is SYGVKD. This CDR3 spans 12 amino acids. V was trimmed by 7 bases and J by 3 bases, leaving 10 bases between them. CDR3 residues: CAIKGSNYEQYF. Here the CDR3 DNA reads TGTGCCATCAAAGGCTCGAACTACGAGCAGTACTTC.

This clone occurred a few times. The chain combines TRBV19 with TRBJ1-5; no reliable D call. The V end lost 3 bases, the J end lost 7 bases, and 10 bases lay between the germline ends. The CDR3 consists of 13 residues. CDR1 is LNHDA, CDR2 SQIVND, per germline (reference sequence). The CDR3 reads CASSIGREQPQHF. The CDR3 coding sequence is TGTGCCAGTAGTATTGGTAGGGAACAGCCCCAGCATTTT. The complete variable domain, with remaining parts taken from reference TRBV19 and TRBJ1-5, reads DGGITQSPKYLFRKEGQNVTLSCEQNLNHDAMYWYRQDPGQGLRLIYYSQIVNDFQKGDIAEGYSVSREKKESFPLTVTSAQKNPTAFYLCASSIGREQPQHFGDGTRLSIL.

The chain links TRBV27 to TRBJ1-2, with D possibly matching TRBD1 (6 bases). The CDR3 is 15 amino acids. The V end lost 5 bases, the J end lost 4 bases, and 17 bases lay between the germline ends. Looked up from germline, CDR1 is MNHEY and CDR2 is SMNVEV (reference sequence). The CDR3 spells CASSPTGLGGYGYTF. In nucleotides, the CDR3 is TGTGCCAGCAGTCCCACAGGGCTCGGCGGCTATGGCTACACCTTC.

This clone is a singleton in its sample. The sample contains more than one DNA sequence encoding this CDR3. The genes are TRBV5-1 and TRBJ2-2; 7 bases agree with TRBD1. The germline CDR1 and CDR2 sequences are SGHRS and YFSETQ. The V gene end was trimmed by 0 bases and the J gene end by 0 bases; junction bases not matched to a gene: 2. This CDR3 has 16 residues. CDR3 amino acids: CASSLVGTANTGELFF. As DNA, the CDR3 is TGCGCCAGCAGCTTGGTGGGGACAGCGAACACCGGGGAGCTGTTTTTT.

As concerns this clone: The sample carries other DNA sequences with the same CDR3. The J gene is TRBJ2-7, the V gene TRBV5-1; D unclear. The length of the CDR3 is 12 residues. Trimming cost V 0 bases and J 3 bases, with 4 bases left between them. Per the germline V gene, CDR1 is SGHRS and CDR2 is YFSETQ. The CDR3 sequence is CASSLVGYEQYF. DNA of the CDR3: TGCGCCAGCAGCTTGGTAGGCTACGAGCAGTACTTC.

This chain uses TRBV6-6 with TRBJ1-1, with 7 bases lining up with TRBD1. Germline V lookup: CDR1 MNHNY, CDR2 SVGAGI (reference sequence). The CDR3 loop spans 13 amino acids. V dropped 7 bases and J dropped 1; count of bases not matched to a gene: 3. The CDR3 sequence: CASKGGANTEAFF. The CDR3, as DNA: TGTGCCAGCAAAGGGGGCGCGAACACTGAAGCTTTCTTT.

The CDR3: CASSLPRGNYGYTF. The CDR3 DNA is TGCGCCAGCAGCTTGCCCAGGGGGAACTATGGCTACACCTTC. The V and J genes are TRBV5-1 and TRBJ1-2; TRBD1 agrees at 7 bases. V gave up 1 base and J gave up 2 bases; unmatched junction bases: 2. This CDR3 contains 14 residues. Germline V lookup: CDR1 SGHRS, CDR2 YFSETQ.

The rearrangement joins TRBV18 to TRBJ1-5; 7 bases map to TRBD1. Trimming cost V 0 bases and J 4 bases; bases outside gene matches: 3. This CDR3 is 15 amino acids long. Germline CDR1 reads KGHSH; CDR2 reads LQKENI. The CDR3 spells CASSPPPGGNQPQHF. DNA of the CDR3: TGTGCCAGCTCACCACCCCCAGGGGGGAATCAGCCCCAGCATTTT. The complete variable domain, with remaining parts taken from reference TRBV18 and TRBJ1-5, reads NAGVMQNPRHLVRRRGQEARLRCSPMKGHSHVYWYRQLPEEGLKFMVYLQKENIIDESGMPKERFSAEFPKEGPSILRIQQVVRGDSAAYFCASSPPPGGNQPQHFGDGTRLSIL.

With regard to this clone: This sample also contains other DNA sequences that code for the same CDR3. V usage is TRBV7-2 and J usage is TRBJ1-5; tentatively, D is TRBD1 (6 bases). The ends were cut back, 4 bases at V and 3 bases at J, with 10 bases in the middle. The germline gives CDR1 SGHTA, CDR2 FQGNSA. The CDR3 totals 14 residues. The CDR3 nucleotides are TGTGCCAGCAGCTCGGACAGTTCCAATCAGCCCCAGCATTTT. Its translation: CASSSDSSNQPQHF.

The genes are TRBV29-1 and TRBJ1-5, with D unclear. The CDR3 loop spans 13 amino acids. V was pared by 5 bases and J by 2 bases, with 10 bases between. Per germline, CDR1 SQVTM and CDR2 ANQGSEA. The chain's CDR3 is CSVRGGGNQPQHF. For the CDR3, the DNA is TGCAGCGTTCGGGGTGGGGGCAATCAGCCCCAGCATTTT.

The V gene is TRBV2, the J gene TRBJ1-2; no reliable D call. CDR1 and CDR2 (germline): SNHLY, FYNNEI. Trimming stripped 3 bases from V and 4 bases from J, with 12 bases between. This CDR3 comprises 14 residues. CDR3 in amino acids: CASSDRLPGYGYTF. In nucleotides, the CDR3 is TGTGCCAGCAGTGACCGGCTCCCTGGCTATGGCTACACCTTC.

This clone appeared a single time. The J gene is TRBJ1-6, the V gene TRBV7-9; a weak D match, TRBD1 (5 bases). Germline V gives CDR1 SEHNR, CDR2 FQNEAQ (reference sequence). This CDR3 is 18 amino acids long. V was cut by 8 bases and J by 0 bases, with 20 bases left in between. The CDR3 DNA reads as TGTGCCAGCCTCCCTGCTGCAGAGGGGAGCTCCTATAATTCACCCCTCCACTTT. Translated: CASLPAAEGSSYNSPLHF.

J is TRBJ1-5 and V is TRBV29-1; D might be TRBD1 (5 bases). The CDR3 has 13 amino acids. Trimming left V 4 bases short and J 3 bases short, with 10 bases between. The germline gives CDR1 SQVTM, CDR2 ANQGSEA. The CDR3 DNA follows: TGCAGCGTTGGTGGGGCAGACAATCAGCCCCAGCATTTT. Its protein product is CSVGGADNQPQHF.